The 32 T cell receptor beta chains in this list originate from one sample, sequenced in a study of monozygotic twins with inflammatory bowel disease. Following a re-call of the 5' RACE reads, TCRdb has one entry per CDR3 protein and lacks DNA. The sample holds more than 95,000 distinct CDR3 sequences. Material: blood. These receptors originate from a human donor with ulcerative colitis or Crohn's disease, or a healthy co-twin of an affected twin (not recorded which).

The V call is TRBV7-8, the J call TRBJ2-1. The CDR3 consists of 12 residues. The germline V gene has CDR1 SGHVS and CDR2 FQNEAQ. CDR3 region: CASSLGAAEQFF. Filled out from reference TRBV7-8 and TRBJ2-1, the complete variable domain reads GAGVSQSPRYKVAKRGQDVALRCDPISGHVSLFWYQQALGQGPEFLTYFQNEAQLDKSGLPSDRFFAERPEGSVSTLKIQRTQQEDSAVYLCASSLGAAEQFFGPGTRLTVL.

The rearrangement uses TRBV30 and TRBJ1-5; TCRdb names TRBD1, which stays unverified in the absence of DNA. Looked up from germline, CDR1 is GTSNPN and CDR2 is SVGIG (reference sequence). The CDR3 length is 13 residues. CDR3 sequence reads: CAWSITGNQPQHF.

The rearrangement links TRBV29-1 to TRBJ2-1; the D call from TCRdb, TRBD1, cannot be confirmed without DNA. The CDR3 loop spans 15 amino acids. Per the germline V gene, CDR1 is SQVTM and CDR2 is ANQGSEA. The CDR3 sequence is CSVAPGTASYNEQFF.

The rearrangement links TRBV28 to TRBJ2-1; the TCRdb call, TRBD1, lacks DNA for checking. The V gene's germline CDR1 is MDHEN and CDR2 SYDVKM. The CDR3 covers 16 residues. CDR3 region: CASSLSSGGRVGEQFF.

This chain uses TRBV7-2 with TRBJ2-3; TCRdb's D call, TRBD1, is unchecked because there is no DNA. Germline values: CDR1 SGHTA, CDR2 FQGNSA. The CDR3 is 15 amino acids. The CDR3 loop is CASSPGGGRTDTQYF.

The V and J genes are TRBV11-2 and TRBJ2-1; without DNA, the TCRdb call of TRBD2 cannot be checked. From germline, CDR1 is SGHAT and CDR2 FQNNGV. The CDR3 extends over 18 amino acids. CDR3 sequence: CASSLNPSGAGGPNEQFF.

The chain employs TRBV27 and TRBJ2-7; with no DNA, the TCRdb D assignment of TRBD1 cannot be verified. There are 14 residues in the CDR3. Per germline, CDR1 MNHEY and CDR2 SMNVEV (reference sequence). This CDR3 is CASSQWTGGYEQYF.

The rearrangement links TRBV18 to TRBJ1-4. The CDR3 has 15 residues. Germline V lookup: CDR1 KGHSH, CDR2 LQKENI. CDR3: CASSPLNSPGEKLFF.

The gene calls are TRBV24-1 and TRBJ2-1; TCRdb designates TRBD2, a call that cannot be tested without DNA. CDR3 size: 16 residues. Germline CDR1 is KGHDR and CDR2 is SFDVKD. The CDR3 is CATSDFGTSGSNEQFF.

This chain connects TRBV4-3 to TRBJ2-2; the TCRdb D gene call, TRBD2, has no DNA to confirm it. CDR3 length: 18 amino acids. CDR1 and CDR2 from the germline V gene are LGHNA and YSLEER. CDR3 residues: CASSQGGQGLARTGELFF.

V and J are TRBV12-3 or TRBV12-4 and TRBJ1-1; TCRdb calls TRBD1, which cannot be checked without DNA. This CDR3 has 13 residues. The chain's CDR3 is CASTRQMNTEAFF.

The chain recombines TRBV24-1 with TRBJ2-3; TCRdb calls TRBD1, which cannot be checked without DNA. Germline-derived CDR1 and CDR2 are KGHDR and SFDVKD. This CDR3 is built from 16 residues. The CDR3 sequence: CATSDPDGTSTDTQYF.

The chain links TRBV11-2 to TRBJ2-1; TCRdb's D call, TRBD1, is unchecked because there is no DNA. The CDR3 covers 18 residues. Germline V gene sequence: CDR1 SGHAT, CDR2 FQNNGV. CDR3 loop: CASSQYLPGQSSYNEQFF.

The chain carries TRBV25-1 and TRBJ1-1; TCRdb designates TRBD1, a call that cannot be tested without DNA. CDR1 is MGHDK and CDR2 is SYGVNS in the germline V gene. This CDR3 region has 16 residues. The CDR3 sequence is CASSGRHGGMIPEAFF.

CDR3 amino acids: CASSLGLDRGPAEQFF. This sequence joins TRBV7-2 and TRBJ2-1; TCRdb names TRBD1, which stays unverified in the absence of DNA. This CDR3 comprises 16 residues. CDR1 is SGHTA and CDR2 is FQGNSA in the germline V gene. The entire variable domain, with the rest obtained from reference TRBV7-2 and TRBJ2-1, is as follows: GAGVSQSPSNKVTEKGKDVELRCDPISGHTALYWYRQSLGQGLEFLIYFQGNSAPDKSGLPSDRFSAERTGGSVSTLTIQRTQQEDSAVYLCASSLGLDRGPAEQFFGPGTRLTVL.

The genes are TRBV4-2 and TRBJ1-4; TCRdb outputs TRBD1, but without DNA this stays unchecked. Germline V gene lookup returns CDR1 LGHNA and CDR2 YNFKEQ. CDR3 size: 15 residues. This CDR3 reads CASSQAGTGNEKLFF.

The chain recombines TRBV6-5 with TRBJ1-1. Germline V gene lookup returns CDR1 MNHEY and CDR2 SVGAGI. The CDR3 runs to 13 residues. CDR3 in amino acids: CASSYRQGTEAFF.

The chain couples TRBV7-2 to TRBJ1-4; TCRdb names TRBD1, which stays unverified in the absence of DNA. The CDR3 consists of 16 residues. Looked up from germline, CDR1 is SGHTA and CDR2 is FQGNSA. The CDR3 loop reads CASSLNNAGWNEKLFF.

V and J are TRBV7-2 and TRBJ2-5; without DNA, the TCRdb call of TRBD1 cannot be checked. This CDR3 is 14 amino acids long. Germline loops: CDR1 SGHTA, CDR2 FQGNSA. The CDR3 loop reads CASRITGNQETQYF.

The chain combines TRBV20-1 with TRBJ2-1; the TCRdb call, TRBD1, lacks DNA for checking. Germline V gene data show CDR1 as DFQATT and CDR2 as SNEGSKA (reference sequence). CDR3 length: 12 residues. Here the CDR3 reads CSARDLRTQQFF.

V gene TRBV30 combines with J gene TRBJ2-5; TCRdb selects TRBD1, and the lack of DNA leaves this call unchecked. Per the germline V gene, CDR1 is GTSNPN and CDR2 is SVGIG (reference sequence). This CDR3 region has 14 residues. CDR3 region: CAWRPGQPVETQYF.

The gene calls are TRBV27 and TRBJ2-7; no DNA is available, so the TRBD2 call from TCRdb remains unchecked. In germline, CDR1 is MNHEY, CDR2 SMNVEV (reference sequence). The CDR3 totals 15 residues. The CDR3 here is CASTSRGGHSYEQYF.

The chain employs TRBV13 and TRBJ2-5; TCRdb outputs TRBD2, but without DNA this stays unchecked. This CDR3 region has 15 residues. The germline gives CDR1 PRHDT, CDR2 FYEKMQ (reference sequence). This chain's CDR3 is CASRLTSEYQETQYF.

This chain uses TRBV19 with TRBJ1-5; as DNA is missing, the TRBD1 call by TCRdb cannot be tested. Germline V lookup: CDR1 LNHDA, CDR2 SQIVND (reference sequence). CDR3 size: 13 residues. The CDR3 sequence is CASDTGNNQPQHF.

This chain connects TRBV3-1 to TRBJ2-1; TCRdb selects TRBD1, and the lack of DNA leaves this call unchecked. Germline-derived CDR1 and CDR2 are LGHDT and YNNKEL (reference sequence). The CDR3 has 16 residues. This CDR3 reads CASSQEGAGVPNEQFF.

The V gene is TRBV7-8, the J gene TRBJ2-3; TCRdb names TRBD1, which stays unverified in the absence of DNA. CDR1 and CDR2 (germline): SGHVS, FQNEAQ. This CDR3 is built from 14 residues. The CDR3 is CASSLGGPSDTQYF.

The rearrangement uses TRBV7-8 and TRBJ2-5. This CDR3 has 16 residues. Per the germline V gene, CDR1 is SGHVS and CDR2 is FQNEAQ. The CDR3 here is CASSLIGRGRRETQYF. The whole variable domain, filled in from reference TRBV7-8 and TRBJ2-5, reads GAGVSQSPRYKVAKRGQDVALRCDPISGHVSLFWYQQALGQGPEFLTYFQNEAQLDKSGLPSDRFFAERPEGSVSTLKIQRTQQEDSAVYLCASSLIGRGRRETQYFGPGTRLLVL.

The chain's CDR3 is CASSLGTILSWANEKLFF. The rearrangement joins TRBV5-8 to TRBJ1-4; TCRdb outputs TRBD1, but without DNA this stays unchecked. Germline lookup yields CDR1 SGHTS and CDR2 YDEGEE. This CDR3 comprises 18 residues.

The gene calls are TRBV5-1 and TRBJ2-2. The CDR3 runs 14 residues. Per germline, CDR1 SGHRS and CDR2 YFSETQ. Here the CDR3 reads CASSHDANTGELFF.

V usage is TRBV20-1 and J usage is TRBJ2-7. CDR1 is DFQATT and CDR2 is SNEGSKA in the germline V gene (reference sequence). The CDR3 is 13 residues long. The CDR3 spells CSARGLAKYEQYF.

CDR3 in amino acids: CASSTRGNTGELFF. V usage is TRBV6-1 and J usage is TRBJ2-2; TCRdb lists TRBD1, though no DNA is available to test this call. The V gene's germline CDR1 is MNHNS and CDR2 SASEGT. This CDR3 has 14 residues.

The CDR3 here is CASSLAGAQIPTIYF. The chain carries TRBV12-3 or TRBV12-4 and TRBJ1-3; the TCRdb call, TRBD1, lacks DNA for checking. This CDR3 is 15 amino acids long.